Included here is one T cell receptor beta chain sequence, with context. This clonotype appeared many times. Its antigen remains undetermined. There are no base qualities to consult, and no much larger clone falls within one base. The data are from a study of CD8 T cells in ankylosing spondylitis (dated by TCRdb to about 2017). Describing the broader study: The study profiled T cell receptor beta repertoires in healthy donors and ankylosing spondylitis patients to find disease-linked TCR variants. The full study cohort was made up of approximately 24 ankylosing spondylitis patients and roughly 98 healthy donors. Peripheral blood was sampled, and synovial fluid was additionally collected from ankylosing spondylitis patients.

Sequences SEHNR (CDR1) and FQNEAQ (CDR2) are obtained from the germline V gene (reference sequence). From its cysteine to its phenylalanine, the CDR3 spans 15 amino acids. The read is trimmed to its CDR3 DNA, 45 bases read in frame from base 1. For this chain, trimming is 5 bases at the V end and 10 bases at the J end, and the number of junction bases without a gene match is 11. Findings and caveats that apply to the study as a whole: A TCR beta motif of eight highly homologous amino acid variants appeared characteristic of blood from ankylosing spondylitis patients. Some motif variants had previously been reported in the synovial fluid and blood of reactive arthritis patients, which suggests shared mechanisms of disease initiation. The disease-linked clones showed a CD8+ phenotype and occurred at relatively low frequencies in peripheral blood. The disease-linked clones were reported as significantly enriched in matched synovial fluid samples from ankylosing spondylitis patients.

The sequencing machine was an Illumina HiSeq 2500. TCR beta libraries were prepared by quantitative 5'-RACE with molecular barcodes. Turning to the authors' computational methods: Disease-linked TCR variants were identified with a new computational method built on a probabilistic model of VDJ rearrangement. TCRdb cleaned the public reads at Q25 with fastp, built clones with MiXCR and kept in-frame beta chains. Every CDR3 protein is listed once, alongside the most common genes and DNA of its rows. V and J calls and clone size were set by TCRdb, not the authors. This sample lists about 36,000 distinct CDR3 sequences; approximately 6% were detected once. 10% to 15% of the sample comes from the top ten.

Sequences were obtained from blood, either unsorted or a sorted T cell fraction (not recorded which). The sequence joins TRBV7-9 to TRBJ1-6, with 7 bases matching TRBD1. The origin of this receptor is a male donor with ankylosing spondylitis or in good health (not recorded which). The DNA reads TGTGCCAGCAGCCCAGATGTTAGGACAGGCTCACCCCTCCACTTT. Its protein product is CASSPDVRTGSPLHF.